The clone carrying this T cell receptor (beta chain) was counted a few times. Its specificity is unknown. The sample belongs to a study of response to subunit inactivated influenza vaccine. Overall study findings and caveats: Authors suggested seasonal influenza vaccinations each recruit few new T cells.

TCRdb recomputed calls from the RT-PCR reads with MiXCR, one row per CDR3 protein. This table holds about 520,000 distinct CDR3 sequences, around 7.9% found once. Germline V gene data show CDR1 as KGHSY and CDR2 as FQNENV. The CDR3 consists of 14 residues. Trimming pared 4 bases from V and 4 bases from J, leaving 13 bases between. The origin of this receptor is a man between 50 and 69 years old who received an inactivated influenza vaccine. J is TRBJ1-2 and V is TRBV16; a possible D gene is TRBD1 (6 bases). The material sequenced was PBMCs from blood, taken approximately 25 months after vaccination. For the CDR3, the DNA is TGTGCCAGCAGCCCAAGGACAGACTCCTATGGCTACACCTTC. Its translation is CASSPRTDSYGYTF.